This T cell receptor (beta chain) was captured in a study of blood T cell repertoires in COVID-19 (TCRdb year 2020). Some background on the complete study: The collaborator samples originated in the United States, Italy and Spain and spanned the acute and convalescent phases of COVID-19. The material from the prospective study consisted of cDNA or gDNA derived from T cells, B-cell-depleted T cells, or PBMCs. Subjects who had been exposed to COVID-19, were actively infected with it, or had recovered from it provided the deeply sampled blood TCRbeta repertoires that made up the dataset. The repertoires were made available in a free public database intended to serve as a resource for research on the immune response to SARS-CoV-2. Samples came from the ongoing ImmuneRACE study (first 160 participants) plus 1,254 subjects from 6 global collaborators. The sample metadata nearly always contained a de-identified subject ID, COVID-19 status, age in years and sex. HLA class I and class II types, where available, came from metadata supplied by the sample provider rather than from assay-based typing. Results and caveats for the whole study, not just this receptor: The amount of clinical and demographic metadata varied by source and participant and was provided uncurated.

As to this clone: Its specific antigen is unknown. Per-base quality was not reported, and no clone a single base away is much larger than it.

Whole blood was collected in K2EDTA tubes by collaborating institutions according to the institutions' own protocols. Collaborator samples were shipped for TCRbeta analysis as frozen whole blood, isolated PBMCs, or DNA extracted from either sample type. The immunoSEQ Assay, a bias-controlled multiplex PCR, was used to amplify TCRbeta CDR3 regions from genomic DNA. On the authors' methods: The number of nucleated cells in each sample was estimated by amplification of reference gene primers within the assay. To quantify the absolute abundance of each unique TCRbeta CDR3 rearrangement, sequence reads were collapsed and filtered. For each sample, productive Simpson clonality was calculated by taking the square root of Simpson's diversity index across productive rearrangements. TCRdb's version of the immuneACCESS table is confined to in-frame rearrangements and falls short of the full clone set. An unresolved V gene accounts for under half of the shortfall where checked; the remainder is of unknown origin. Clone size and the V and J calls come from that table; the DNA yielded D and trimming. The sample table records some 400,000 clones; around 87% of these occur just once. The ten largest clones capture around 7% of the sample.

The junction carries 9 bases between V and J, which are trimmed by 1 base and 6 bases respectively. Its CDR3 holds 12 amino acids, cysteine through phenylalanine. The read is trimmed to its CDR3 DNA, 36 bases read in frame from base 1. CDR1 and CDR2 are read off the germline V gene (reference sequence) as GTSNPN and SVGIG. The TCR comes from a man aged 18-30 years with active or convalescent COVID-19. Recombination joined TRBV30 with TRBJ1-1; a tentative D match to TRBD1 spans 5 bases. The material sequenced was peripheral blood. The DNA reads TGTGCCTGGAGTGCGGGGGTGGCTGAAGCTTTCTTT. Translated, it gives CAWSAGVAEAFF.